The clone carrying this TCR beta chain was observed many times. As yet, its antigen is unknown. This specimen belongs to a study of neurological immune-mediated disorders. The study, taken as a whole, reports: HTLV-1-associated myelopathy had the most TCR clonal expansion, while multiple sclerosis had the least, a level that fell below healthy controls.

The time point: longitudinal time-point 3. The starting material, 2 million PBMCs stored at -80 C, gave rise to the unsorted libraries. The germline V gene has CDR1 DFQATT and CDR2 SNEGSKA (reference sequence). The length of the CDR3 is 14 residues. Trimming shortened V by 1 base and J by 1 base, and 8 bases separated the two germline ends. cDNA synthesis was performed by 5'RACE with 10-nucleotide random UMIs. Sequencing runs each generated in excess of 170 million TCR-beta sequences derived from 15-18 subjects. TCRdb re-analysed the 5' RACE reads in MiXCR, keeping a single row per CDR3 protein. The sample holds 95,000 to 110,000 distinct CDR3 sequences, 11% seen once.

The chain has TRBV20-1 and TRBJ1-5; D is possibly TRBD1 (5 bases). The TCR comes from a female donor with HTLV-1-associated myelopathy (HAM/TSP). Sequencing was carried out using PBMCs. Here the CDR3 DNA reads TGCAGTGCTAGAGGACAGTTAAGCAATCAGCCCCAGCATTTT. Amino acids: CSARGQLSNQPQHF.